This TCR beta chain was captured by sequencing in a study of OX40 agonist ivuxolimab in advanced cancers. Study as a whole: Partial responses, seen in three patients, involved one hepatocellular carcinoma and two cutaneous melanomas. General study results and limits: Both CD4+ and CD8+ T cell populations in blood had undergone clonal expansion by week 6 at 0.1 to 3.0 mg/kg. No determination was made of the antigen specificity of the expanded peripheral T cells.

About this clone: Its antigen remains unknown.

CDR1 and CDR2 (germline): SGHAT, FQNNGV. Trimming pared 1 base from V and 1 base from J, leaving 5 bases between. The CDR3 sequence is 14 residues long. Data came from immunoSEQ multiplex PCR; TCRdb stores just in-frame clones and leaves some out. The sample yields tens of thousands of clones, 92% seen once. The clonotype originates from an adult with an advanced solid tumor such as melanoma, head and neck, liver or kidney cancer. J is TRBJ1-3 and V is TRBV11-2; no reliable D call. This sample comprised CD4+ or CD8+ T cells sorted from blood, obtained in a trial of the OX40 agonist ivuxolimab. CDR3: CASSLVGSGNTIYF. The CDR3 DNA reads as TGTGCCAGCAGCTTAGTAGGGTCTGGAAACACCATATATTTT. Using reference TRBV11-2 and TRBJ1-3 for the parts outside the CDR3, the full variable domain is EAGVAQSPRYKIIEKRQSVAFWCNPISGHATLYWYQQILGQGPKLLIQFQNNGVVDDSQLPKDRFSAERLKGVDSTLKIQPAKLEDSAVYLCASSLVGSGNTIYFGEGSWLTVV.